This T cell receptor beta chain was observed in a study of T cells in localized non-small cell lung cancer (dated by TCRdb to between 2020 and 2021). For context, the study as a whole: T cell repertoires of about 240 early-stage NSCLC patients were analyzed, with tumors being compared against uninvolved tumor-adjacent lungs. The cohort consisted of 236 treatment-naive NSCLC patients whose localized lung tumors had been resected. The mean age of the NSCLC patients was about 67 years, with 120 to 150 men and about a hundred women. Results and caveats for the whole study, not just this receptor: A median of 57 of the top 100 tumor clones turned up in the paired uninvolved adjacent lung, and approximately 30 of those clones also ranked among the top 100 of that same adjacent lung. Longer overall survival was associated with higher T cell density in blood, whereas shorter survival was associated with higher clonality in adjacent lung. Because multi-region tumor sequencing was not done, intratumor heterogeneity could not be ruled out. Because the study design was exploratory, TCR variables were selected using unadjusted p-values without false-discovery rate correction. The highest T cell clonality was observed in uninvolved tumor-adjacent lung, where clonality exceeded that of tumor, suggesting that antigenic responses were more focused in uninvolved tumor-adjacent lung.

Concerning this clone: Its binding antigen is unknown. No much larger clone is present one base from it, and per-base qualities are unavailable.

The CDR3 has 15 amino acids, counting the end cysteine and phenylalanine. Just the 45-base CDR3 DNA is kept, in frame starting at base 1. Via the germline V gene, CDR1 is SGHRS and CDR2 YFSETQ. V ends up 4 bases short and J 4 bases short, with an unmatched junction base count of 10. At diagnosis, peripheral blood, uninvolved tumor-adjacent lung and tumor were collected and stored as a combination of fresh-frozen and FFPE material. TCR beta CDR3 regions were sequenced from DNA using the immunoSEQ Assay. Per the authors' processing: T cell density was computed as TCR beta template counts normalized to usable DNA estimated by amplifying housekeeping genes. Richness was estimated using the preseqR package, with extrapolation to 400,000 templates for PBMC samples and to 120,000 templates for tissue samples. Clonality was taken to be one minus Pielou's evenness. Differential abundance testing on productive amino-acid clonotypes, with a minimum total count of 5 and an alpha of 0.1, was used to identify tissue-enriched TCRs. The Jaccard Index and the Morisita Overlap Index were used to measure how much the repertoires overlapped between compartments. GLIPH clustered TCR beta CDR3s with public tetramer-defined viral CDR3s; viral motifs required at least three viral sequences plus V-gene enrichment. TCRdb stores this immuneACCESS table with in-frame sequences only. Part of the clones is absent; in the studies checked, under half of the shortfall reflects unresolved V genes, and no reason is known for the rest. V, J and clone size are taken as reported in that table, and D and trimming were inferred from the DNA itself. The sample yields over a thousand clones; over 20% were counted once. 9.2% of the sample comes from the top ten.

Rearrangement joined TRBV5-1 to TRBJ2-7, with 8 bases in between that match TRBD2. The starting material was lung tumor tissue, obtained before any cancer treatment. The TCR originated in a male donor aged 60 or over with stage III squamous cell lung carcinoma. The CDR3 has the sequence CASSVGGTSQYEQYF. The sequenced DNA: TGCGCCAGCAGCGTTGGGGGGACTAGTCAATACGAGCAGTACTTC.